This is a list of T cell receptor beta chains from one sample in a study of cytomegalovirus exposure and HLA in healthy donors. TCRdb keeps only in-frame clones here, not all; method: immunoSEQ multiplex PCR. Of 180,000 or so clones in the sample, roughly 74% were seen once. The sequenced sample was PBMCs. The receptors here all came from a female donor in good health and CMV-seronegative. The CDR3 runs from the conserved cysteine through the conserved F or W. A D gene is named only where the DNA matches it firmly. Only part of the rows carry a size: once, few, many, or a class if the clone is expanded.

J gene	V gene	D gene	clone size	CDR3 protein	CDR3 DNA
TRBJ1-5	TRBV7-2	TRBD1	once	CASSSGDSRNQPQHF	TGTGCCAGCAGCTCTGGGGACAGCCGAAATCAGCCCCAGCATTTT
TRBJ2-1	TRBV19	-	-	CASSIAGTYNEQFF	TGTGCCAGTAGTATAGCGGGGACCTACAATGAGCAGTTCTTC
TRBJ2-7	TRBV18	-	few	CASSPSAIFYEQYF	TGTGCCAGCTCACCTAGTGCCATCTTCTACGAGCAGTACTTC
TRBJ1-1	TRBV7-9	-	-	CSSTSTVNTEAFF	TGTTCCAGCACCTCGACAGTGAACACTGAAGCTTTCTTT
TRBJ2-3	TRBV11-3	-	-	CASSPRGWGQSTDTQYF	TGTGCCAGCAGCCCCCGTGGGTGGGGCCAAAGCACAGATACGCAGTATTTT
TRBJ2-5	TRBV25-1	-	few	CASSGTSPLQETQYF	TGTGCCAGCAGTGGCACTAGCCCCCTCCAAGAGACCCAGTACTTC
TRBJ2-7	TRBV19	-	few	CASSPILGGYEQYF	TGTGCCAGTAGTCCGATCCTAGGGGGTTACGAGCAGTACTTC
TRBJ2-7	TRBV25-1	TRBD1	-	CASSRDRGRWYEQYF	TGTGCCAGCAGCCGGGACAGGGGGAGGTGGTACGAGCAGTACTTC
TRBJ1-2	TRBV6-6	-	-	CASLQGGNYGYTF	TGTGCCAGCCTCCAGGGAGGTAACTATGGCTACACCTTC
TRBJ1-3	TRBV11-2	-	-	CASSGARGSSGNTIYF	TGTGCCAGCAGCGGGGCTAGGGGTAGCTCTGGAAACACCATATATTTT
TRBJ2-5	TRBV10-3	-	-	CAIGESGGEETQYF	TGTGCCATCGGTGAGTCTGGAGGTGAGGAGACCCAGTACTTC
TRBJ1-1	TRBV7-4	-	-	CASSLERLNTEAFF	TGTGCCAGCAGCTTAGAACGGTTGAACACTGAAGCTTTCTTT
TRBJ1-1	TRBV19	-	-	CASSTPLPEAFF	TGTGCCAGTAGTACCCCCCTCCCTGAAGCTTTCTTT
TRBJ2-1	TRBV9	TRBD2	-	CASSVTGGHNEQFF	TGTGCCAGCAGCGTAACGGGAGGACACAATGAGCAGTTCTTC
TRBJ2-1	TRBV11-3	-	-	CASSLDSNNEQFF	TGTGCCAGCAGCTTAGACAGTAACAATGAGCAGTTCTTC
TRBJ1-2	TRBV14	-	-	CASSQDVVRSYGYTF	TGTGCCAGCAGCCAAGATGTCGTTAGGAGCTATGGCTACACCTTC
TRBJ2-3	TRBV28	-	-	CASSGRDFSTDTQYF	TGTGCCAGCAGTGGCCGGGACTTTAGCACAGATACGCAGTATTTT
TRBJ1-2	TRBV28	-	-	CASSTTTVRGYTF	TGTGCCAGCAGTACAACGACAGTTAGGGGCTACACCTTC
TRBJ2-7	TRBV5-4	TRBD1	-	CASSTSEGALGEQYF	TGTGCCAGCAGCACCAGTGAGGGGGCCCTCGGGGAGCAGTACTTC
TRBJ1-3	TRBV7-2	-	few	CASSVMSGGNTIYF	TGTGCCAGCAGCGTAATGAGTGGTGGAAACACCATATATTTT
TRBJ1-5	TRBV13	-	-	CASSFGGLGQPQHF	TGTGCCAGCAGCTTCGGGGGATTAGGCCAGCCCCAGCATTTT
TRBJ2-1	TRBV5-1	TRBD1	-	CASSQTTGAAYNEQFF	TGCGCCAGCAGCCAAACGACAGGGGCCGCCTACAATGAGCAGTTCTTC
TRBJ2-6	TRBV27	-	-	CASSFHWGANVLTF	TGTGCCAGCAGTTTCCACTGGGGGGCCAACGTCCTGACTTTC
TRBJ2-5	TRBV6-5	TRBD1	-	CASSYAPGTGQETQYF	TGTGCCAGCAGTTACGCGCCCGGGACAGGACAAGAGACCCAGTACTTC
TRBJ2-2	TRBV6-5	-	once	CASSYSEGAGELFF	TGTGCCAGCAGTTACTCTGAGGGGGCCGGGGAGCTGTTTTTT
TRBJ1-1	TRBV9	-	few	CASSVVGAHPEAFF	TGTGCCAGCAGCGTAGTGGGGGCGCATCCTGAAGCTTTCTTT
TRBJ2-7	TRBV12-5	-	-	CASGPLAWGSYEQYF	TGTGCTAGTGGCCCCCTAGCGTGGGGGAGCTACGAGCAGTACTTC
TRBJ2-7	TRBV11-2	-	-	CASSLVGRGYEQYF	TGTGCCAGCAGCCTGGTCGGGAGAGGGTACGAGCAGTACTTC
TRBJ2-1	TRBV7-9	-	-	CSSSFLGTSSYNEQFF	TGTTCCAGCAGCTTTTTGGGAACTAGCTCCTACAATGAGCAGTTCTTC
TRBJ1-2	TRBV15	TRBD1	-	CATSRGKVTGGYGYTF	TGTGCCACCAGCAGAGGCAAGGTGACAGGGGGGTATGGCTACACCTTC
TRBJ1-2	TRBV27	-	few	CASRWTGGANYGYTF	TGTGCCAGCAGATGGACGGGGGGAGCTAACTATGGCTACACCTTC
TRBJ2-7	TRBV9	-	-	CASSVEQGSGYEQYF	TGTGCCAGCAGCGTAGAGCAGGGGTCAGGATACGAGCAGTACTTC
TRBJ1-3	TRBV28	-	-	CASSPGGEFSGNTIYF	TGTGCCAGCAGTCCGGGAGGGGAGTTCTCTGGAAACACCATATATTTT
TRBJ2-1	TRBV30	TRBD2	-	CAWEGGYSGGSYNEQFF	TGTGCCTGGGAGGGGGGTTATAGCGGGGGGTCCTACAATGAGCAGTTCTTC
TRBJ2-5	TRBV6-4	TRBD2	few	CASSEGGGAQETQYF	TGTGCCAGCAGTGAAGGCGGGGGGGCCCAAGAGACCCAGTACTTC
TRBJ2-1	TRBV5-8	-	-	CASSFPRYEQFF	TGTGCCAGCAGCTTCCCCCGTTATGAGCAGTTCTTC
TRBJ2-3	TRBV5-1	-	-	CASSLTGGPTDTQYF	TGCGCCAGCAGCTTAACGGGGGGCCCCACAGATACGCAGTATTTT
TRBJ2-1	TRBV7-8	TRBD2	-	CASRSKGLAGVYEQFF	TGTGCCAGCAGATCGAAGGGACTGGCGGGAGTCTATGAGCAGTTCTTC
TRBJ1-2	TRBV28	-	-	CASSPHQGYYGYTF	TGTGCCAGCAGTCCCCATCAGGGATACTATGGCTACACCTTC
TRBJ2-5	TRBV5-1	TRBD1	-	CASSNQDREETQYF	TGCGCCAGCAGCAACCAGGACAGGGAAGAGACCCAGTACTTC
TRBJ2-1	TRBV5-8	-	-	CASSLAVPGLNPYNEQFF	TGTGCCAGCAGCTTGGCAGTCCCAGGACTAAACCCCTACAATGAGCAGTTCTTC
TRBJ2-3	TRBV2	-	-	CASSELRDTQYF	TGTGCCAGCAGTGAACTACGAGATACGCAGTATTTT
TRBJ1-5	TRBV7-8	TRBD1	-	CASSSGTEAINQPQHF	TGTGCCAGCAGCAGTGGGACAGAGGCTATTAATCAGCCCCAGCATTTT
TRBJ2-5	TRBV9	-	-	CASSERGGTQYF	TGTGCCAGCAGCGAGAGGGGGGGGACCCAGTACTTC
TRBJ2-5	TRBV6-5	-	-	CASSYSGEGVGTQYF	TGTGCCAGCAGTTACTCGGGGGAGGGGGTAGGGACCCAGTACTTC
TRBJ1-5	TRBV9	-	-	CASSVAAGGNQPQHF	TGTGCCAGCAGCGTAGCAGCCGGGGGGAATCAGCCCCAGCATTTT
TRBJ1-4	TRBV5-4	TRBD1	-	CASSFSGTGREKLFF	TGTGCCAGCAGCTTTTCCGGGACAGGTCGGGAAAAACTGTTTTTT
TRBJ2-2	TRBV2	TRBD1	-	CASSETGRGTGELFF	TGTGCCAGCAGCGAGACAGGGAGAGGGACCGGGGAGCTGTTTTTT